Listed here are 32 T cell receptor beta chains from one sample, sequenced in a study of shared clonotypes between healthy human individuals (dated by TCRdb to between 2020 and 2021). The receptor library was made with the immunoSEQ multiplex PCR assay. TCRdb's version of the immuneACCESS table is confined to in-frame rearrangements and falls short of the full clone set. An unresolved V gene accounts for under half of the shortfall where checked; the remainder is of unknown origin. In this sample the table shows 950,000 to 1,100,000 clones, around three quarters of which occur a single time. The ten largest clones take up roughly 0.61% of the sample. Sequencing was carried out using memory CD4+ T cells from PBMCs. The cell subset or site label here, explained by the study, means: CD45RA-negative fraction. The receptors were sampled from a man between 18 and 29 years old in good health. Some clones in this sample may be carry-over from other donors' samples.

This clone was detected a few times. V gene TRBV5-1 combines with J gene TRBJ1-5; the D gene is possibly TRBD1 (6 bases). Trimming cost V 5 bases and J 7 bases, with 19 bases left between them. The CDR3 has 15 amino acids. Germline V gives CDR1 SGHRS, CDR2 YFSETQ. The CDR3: CASSYDGTSGQPQHF. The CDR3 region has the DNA TGCGCCAGCAGTTACGACGGGACATCAGGACAGCCCCAGCATTTT. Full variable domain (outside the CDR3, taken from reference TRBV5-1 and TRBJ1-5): KAGVTQTPRYLIKTRGQQVTLSCSPISGHRSVSWYQQTPGQGLQFLFEYFSETQRNKGNFPGRFSGRQFSNSRSEMNVSTLELGDSALYLCASSYDGTSGQPQHFGDGTRLSIL.

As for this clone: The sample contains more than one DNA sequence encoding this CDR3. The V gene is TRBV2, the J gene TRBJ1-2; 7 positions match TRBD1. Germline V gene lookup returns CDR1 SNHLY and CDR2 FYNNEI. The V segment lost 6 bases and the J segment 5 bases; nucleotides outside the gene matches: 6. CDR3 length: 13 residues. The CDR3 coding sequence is TGTGCCAGCAGGGCCGGGACAGTATATGGCTACACCTTC. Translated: CASRAGTVYGYTF.

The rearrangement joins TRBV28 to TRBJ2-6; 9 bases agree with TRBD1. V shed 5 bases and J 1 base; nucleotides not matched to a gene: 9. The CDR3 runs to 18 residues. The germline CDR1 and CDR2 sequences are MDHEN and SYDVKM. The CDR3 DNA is TGTGCCAGCAGTCTGAGGACAGGGGTTTCGTCTGGGGCCAACGTCCTGACTTTC. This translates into CASSLRTGVSSGANVLTF.

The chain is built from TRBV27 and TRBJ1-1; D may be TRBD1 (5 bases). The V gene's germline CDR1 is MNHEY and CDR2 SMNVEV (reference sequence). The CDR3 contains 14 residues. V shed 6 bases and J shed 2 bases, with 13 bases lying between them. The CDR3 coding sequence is TGTGCCAGCAGCCCCTCCGGGGGTAACACTGAAGCTTTCTTT. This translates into CASSPSGGNTEAFF.

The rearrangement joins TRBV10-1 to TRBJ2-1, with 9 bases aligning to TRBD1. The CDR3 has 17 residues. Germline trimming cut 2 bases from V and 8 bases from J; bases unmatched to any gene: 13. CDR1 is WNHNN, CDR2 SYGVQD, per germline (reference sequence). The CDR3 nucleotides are TGCGCCAGCAGTGAGGGAATTTGGGGACAGGGTACCTATGAGCAGTTCTTC. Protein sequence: CASSEGIWGQGTYEQFF.

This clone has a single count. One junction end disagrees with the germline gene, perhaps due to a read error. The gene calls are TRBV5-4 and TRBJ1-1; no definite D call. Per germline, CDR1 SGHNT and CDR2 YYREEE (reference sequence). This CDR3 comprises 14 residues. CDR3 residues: CAAAFFGQYTEAFF. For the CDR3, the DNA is TGTGCCGCCGCCTTCTTTGGTCAGTACACGGAAGCTTTCTTT.

CDR3 loop: CASSLDPAGEKLFF. Written as DNA, the CDR3 is TGCGCCAGCAGCTTGGATCCAGCTGGTGAAAAACTGTTTTTT. V usage is TRBV5-1 and J usage is TRBJ1-4, with D uncertain. Germline CDR1 SGHRS, CDR2 YFSETQ. The CDR3 sequence is 14 residues long. Trimming shortened V by 0 bases and J by 7 bases, and 10 bases separated the two germline ends.

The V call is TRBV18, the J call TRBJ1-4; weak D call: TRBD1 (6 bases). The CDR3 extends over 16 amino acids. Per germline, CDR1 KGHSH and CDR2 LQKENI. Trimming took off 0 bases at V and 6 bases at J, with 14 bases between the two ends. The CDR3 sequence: CASSPPGGAIYEKLFF. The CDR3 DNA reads TGTGCCAGCTCACCACCGGGGGGGGCGATCTATGAAAAACTGTTTTTT. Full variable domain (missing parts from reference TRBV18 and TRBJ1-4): NAGVMQNPRHLVRRRGQEARLRCSPMKGHSHVYWYRQLPEEGLKFMVYLQKENIIDESGMPKERFSAEFPKEGPSILRIQQVVRGDSAAYFCASSPPGGAIYEKLFFGSGTQLSVL.

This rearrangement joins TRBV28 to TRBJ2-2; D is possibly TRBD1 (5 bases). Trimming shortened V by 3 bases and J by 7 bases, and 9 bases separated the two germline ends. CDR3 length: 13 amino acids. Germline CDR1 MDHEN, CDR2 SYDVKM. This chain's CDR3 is CASSFRVDGELFF. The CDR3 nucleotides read TGTGCCAGCAGTTTCAGGGTTGACGGGGAGCTGTTTTTT.

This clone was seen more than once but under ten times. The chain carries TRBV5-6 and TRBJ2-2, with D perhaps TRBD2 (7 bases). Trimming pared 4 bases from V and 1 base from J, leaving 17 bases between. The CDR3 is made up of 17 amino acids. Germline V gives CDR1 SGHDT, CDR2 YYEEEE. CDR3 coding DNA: TGTGCCAGCAGCCCAGGGGATCTAGCGGAGAACACCGGGGAGCTGTTTTTT. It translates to CASSPGDLAENTGELFF.

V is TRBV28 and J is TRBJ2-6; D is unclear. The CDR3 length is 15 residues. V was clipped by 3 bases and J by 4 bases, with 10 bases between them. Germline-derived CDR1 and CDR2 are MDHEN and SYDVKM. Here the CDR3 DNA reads TGTGCCAGCAGTTTGCCAGGCAGGGGGGCCAACGTCCTGACTTTC. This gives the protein CASSLPGRGANVLTF.

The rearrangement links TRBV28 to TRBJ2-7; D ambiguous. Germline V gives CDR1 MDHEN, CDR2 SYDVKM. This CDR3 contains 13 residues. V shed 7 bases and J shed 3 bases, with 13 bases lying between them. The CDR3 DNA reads TGTGCCAGCAACCGGGTATCTTACTACGAGCAGTACTTC. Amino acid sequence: CASNRVSYYEQYF. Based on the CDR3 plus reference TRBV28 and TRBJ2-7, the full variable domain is DVKVTQSSRYLVKRTGEKVFLECVQDMDHENMFWYRQDPGLGLRLIYFSYDVKMKEKGDIPEGYSVSREKKERFSLILESASTNQTSMYLCASNRVSYYEQYFGPGTRLTVT.

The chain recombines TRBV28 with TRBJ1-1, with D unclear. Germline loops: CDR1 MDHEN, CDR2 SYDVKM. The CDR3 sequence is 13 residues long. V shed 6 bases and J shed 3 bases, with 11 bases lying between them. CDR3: CASRLDHYTEAFF. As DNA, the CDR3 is TGTGCCAGCAGACTCGACCATTACACTGAAGCTTTCTTT.

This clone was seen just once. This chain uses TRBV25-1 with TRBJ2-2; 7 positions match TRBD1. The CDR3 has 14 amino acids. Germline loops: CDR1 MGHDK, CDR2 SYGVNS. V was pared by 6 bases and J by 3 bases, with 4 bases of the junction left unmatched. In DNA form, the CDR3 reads TGTGCCAGCAGGTCGACAGGGTACACCGGGGAGCTGTTTTTT. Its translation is CASRSTGYTGELFF.

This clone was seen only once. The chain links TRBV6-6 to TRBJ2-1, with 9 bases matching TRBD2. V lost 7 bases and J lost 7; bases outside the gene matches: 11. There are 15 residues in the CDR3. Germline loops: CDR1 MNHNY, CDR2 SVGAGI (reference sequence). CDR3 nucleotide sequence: TGTGCCAGCATCCCGCGGCTAGCGGGAAGTAATGAGCAGTTCTTC. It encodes CASIPRLAGSNEQFF.

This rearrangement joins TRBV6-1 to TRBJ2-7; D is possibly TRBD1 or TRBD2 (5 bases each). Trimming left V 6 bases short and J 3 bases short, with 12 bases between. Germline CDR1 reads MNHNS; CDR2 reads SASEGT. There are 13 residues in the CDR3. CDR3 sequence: CASSTRDGYEQYF. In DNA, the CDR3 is TGTGCCAGCAGCACCAGGGACGGCTACGAGCAGTACTTC.

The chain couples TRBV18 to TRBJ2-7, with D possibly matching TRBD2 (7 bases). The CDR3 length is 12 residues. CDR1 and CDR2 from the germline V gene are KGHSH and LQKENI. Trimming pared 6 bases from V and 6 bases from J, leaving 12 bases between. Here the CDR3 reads CASSRGGAEQYF. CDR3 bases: TGTGCCAGCTCCCGAGGGGGGGCCGAGCAGTACTTC.

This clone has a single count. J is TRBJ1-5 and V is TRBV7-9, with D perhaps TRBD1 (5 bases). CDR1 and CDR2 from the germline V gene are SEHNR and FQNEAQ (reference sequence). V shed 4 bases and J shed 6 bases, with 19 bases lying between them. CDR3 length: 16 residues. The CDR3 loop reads CASSSTGGGGGQPQHF. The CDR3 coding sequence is TGTGCCAGCAGCTCGACGGGCGGGGGTGGAGGTCAGCCCCAGCATTTT. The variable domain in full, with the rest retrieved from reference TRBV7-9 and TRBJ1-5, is DTGVSQNPRHKITKRGQNVTFRCDPISEHNRLYWYRQTLGQGPEFLTYFQNEAQLEKSRLLSDRFSAERPKGSFSTLEIQRTEQGDSAMYLCASSSTGGGGGQPQHFGDGTRLSIL.

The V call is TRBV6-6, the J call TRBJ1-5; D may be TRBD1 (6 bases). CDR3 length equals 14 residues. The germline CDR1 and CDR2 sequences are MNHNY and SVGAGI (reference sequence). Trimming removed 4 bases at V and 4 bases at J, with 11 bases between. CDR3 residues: CASSLTGGNQPQHF. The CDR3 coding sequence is TGTGCCAGCAGTTTGACAGGTGGAAATCAGCCCCAGCATTTT.

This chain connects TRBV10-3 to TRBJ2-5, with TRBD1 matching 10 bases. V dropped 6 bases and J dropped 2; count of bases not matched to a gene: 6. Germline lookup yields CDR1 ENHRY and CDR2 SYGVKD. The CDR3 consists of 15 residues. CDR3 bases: TGTGCCATCAGCGCCGGGACAGGGGTACAAGAGACCCAGTACTTC. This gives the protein CAISAGTGVQETQYF.

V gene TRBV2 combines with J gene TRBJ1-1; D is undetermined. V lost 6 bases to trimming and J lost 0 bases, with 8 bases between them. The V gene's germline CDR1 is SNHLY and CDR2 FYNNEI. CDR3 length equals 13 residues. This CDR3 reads CASSGYMNTEAFF. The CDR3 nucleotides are TGTGCCAGCAGCGGGTATATGAACACTGAAGCTTTCTTT.

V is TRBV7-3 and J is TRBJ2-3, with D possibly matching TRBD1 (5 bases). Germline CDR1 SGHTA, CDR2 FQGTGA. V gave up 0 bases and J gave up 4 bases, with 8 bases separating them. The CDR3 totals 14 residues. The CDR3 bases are TGTGCCAGCAGCTTAACCCAGGGCGCAGATACGCAGTATTTT. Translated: CASSLTQGADTQYF.

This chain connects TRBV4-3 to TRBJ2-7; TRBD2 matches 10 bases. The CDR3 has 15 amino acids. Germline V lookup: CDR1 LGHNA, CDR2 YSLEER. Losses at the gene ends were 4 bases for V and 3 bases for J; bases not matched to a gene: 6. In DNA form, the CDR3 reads TGCGCCAGCAGCCGAGGGACTAGCGAGAACTACGAGCAGTACTTC. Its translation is CASSRGTSENYEQYF.

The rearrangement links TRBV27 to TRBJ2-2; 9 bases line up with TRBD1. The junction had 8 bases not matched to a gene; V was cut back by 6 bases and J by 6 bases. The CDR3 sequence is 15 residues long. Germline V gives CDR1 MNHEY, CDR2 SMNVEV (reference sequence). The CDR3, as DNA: TGTGCCAGCAGGACGGGACAGGGAAGAGCCGGGGAGCTGTTTTTT. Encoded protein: CASRTGQGRAGELFF.

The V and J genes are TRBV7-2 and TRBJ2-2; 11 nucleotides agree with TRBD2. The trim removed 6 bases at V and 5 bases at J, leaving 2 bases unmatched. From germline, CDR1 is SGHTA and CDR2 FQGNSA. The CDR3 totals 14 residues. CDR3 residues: CASRLAGATGELFF. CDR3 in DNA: TGTGCCAGCAGACTAGCGGGAGCTACCGGGGAGCTGTTTTTT.

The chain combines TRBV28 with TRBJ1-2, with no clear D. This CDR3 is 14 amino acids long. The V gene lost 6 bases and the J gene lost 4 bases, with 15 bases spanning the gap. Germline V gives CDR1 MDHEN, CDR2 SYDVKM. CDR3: CASSVGSTTYGYTF. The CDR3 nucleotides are TGTGCCAGCAGCGTGGGGAGTACTACCTATGGCTACACCTTC.

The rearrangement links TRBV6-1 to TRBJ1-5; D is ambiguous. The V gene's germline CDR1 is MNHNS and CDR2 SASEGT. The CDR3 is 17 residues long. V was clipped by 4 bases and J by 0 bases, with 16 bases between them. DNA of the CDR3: TGTGCCAGCAGTGGTCTGGCCACTACGAATAGCAATCAGCCCCAGCATTTT. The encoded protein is CASSGLATTNSNQPQHF.

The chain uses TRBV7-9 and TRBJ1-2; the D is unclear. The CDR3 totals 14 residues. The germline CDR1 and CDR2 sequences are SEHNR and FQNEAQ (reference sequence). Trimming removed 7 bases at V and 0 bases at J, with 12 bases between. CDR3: CASIRAGTNYGYTF. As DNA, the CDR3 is TGTGCCAGCATCCGAGCGGGGACTAACTATGGCTACACCTTC. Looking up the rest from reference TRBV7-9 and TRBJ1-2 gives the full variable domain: DTGVSQNPRHKITKRGQNVTFRCDPISEHNRLYWYRQTLGQGPEFLTYFQNEAQLEKSRLLSDRFSAERPKGSFSTLEIQRTEQGDSAMYLCASIRAGTNYGYTFGSGTRLTVV.

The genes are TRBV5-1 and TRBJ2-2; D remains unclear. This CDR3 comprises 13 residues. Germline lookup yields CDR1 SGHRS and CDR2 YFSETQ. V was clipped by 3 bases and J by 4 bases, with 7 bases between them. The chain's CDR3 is CASSSTPTGELFF. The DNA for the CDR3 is TGCGCCAGCAGCTCGACCCCCACCGGGGAGCTGTTTTTT.

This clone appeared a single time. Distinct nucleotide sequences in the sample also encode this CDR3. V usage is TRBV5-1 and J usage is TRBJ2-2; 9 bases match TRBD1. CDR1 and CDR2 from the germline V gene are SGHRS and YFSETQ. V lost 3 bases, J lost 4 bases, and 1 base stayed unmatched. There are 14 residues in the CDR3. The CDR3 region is CASSWGQGTGELFF. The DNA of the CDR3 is TGCGCCAGCAGCTGGGGACAGGGCACCGGGGAGCTGTTTTTT.

The CDR3 is CSARLAVTDTQYF. CDR3 coding DNA: TGCAGCGCTAGACTAGCGGTAACAGATACGCAGTATTTT. The chain uses TRBV29-1 and TRBJ2-3; 9 bases are shared with TRBD2. The CDR3 is made up of 13 amino acids. The germline CDR1 and CDR2 sequences are SQVTM and ANQGSEA. The trim removed 7 bases at V and 3 bases at J, leaving 5 bases unmatched.

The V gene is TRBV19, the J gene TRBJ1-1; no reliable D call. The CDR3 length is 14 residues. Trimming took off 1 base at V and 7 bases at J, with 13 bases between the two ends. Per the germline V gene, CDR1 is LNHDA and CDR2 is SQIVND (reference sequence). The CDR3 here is CASSIGGLNYEAFF. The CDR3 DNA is TGTGCCAGTAGTATAGGCGGCCTCAACTATGAAGCTTTCTTT.